This T cell receptor (beta chain) emerged from a study of cytomegalovirus exposure and HLA in healthy donors. PCR involved 60 Vbeta and 13 Jbeta primers. Using immunoSEQ multiplex PCR, the repertoire was profiled, and TCRdb retains in-frame clones only, with some absent. Here the sample spans 100,000 to 150,000 clones, about 8.5% being singletons. The germline V and J ends were trimmed by 3 bases and 4 bases, with 12 bases remaining between them. This CDR3 spans 14 amino acids. Per the germline V gene, CDR1 is SGHTA and CDR2 is FQGNSA. Sequenced input: PBMCs. This TCR came from a man aged 35-49 years in good health and CMV-seronegative. The rearrangement joins TRBV7-2 to TRBJ1-2, with D possibly being TRBD1 (5 bases). DNA for the CDR3: TGTGCCAGCAGCTTGCGGGGGTCCTCCTATGGCTACACCTTC. Translation gives CASSLRGSSYGYTF. Full variable domain (outside the CDR3, taken from reference TRBV7-2 and TRBJ1-2): GAGVSQSPSNKVTEKGKDVELRCDPISGHTALYWYRQSLGQGLEFLIYFQGNSAPDKSGLPSDRFSAERTGGSVSTLTIQRTQQEDSAVYLCASSLRGSSYGYTFGSGTRLTVV.